The T cell receptor beta chain under discussion was sequenced for a study of CD8+CD57+ T cells in acquired aplastic anemia. Across the whole study: DNA recovered from sorted CD4+ and CD8+ cells had a mean of approximately 3 ug.

V lost 8 bases and J lost 2, with 12 bases in between. The CDR3 length is 14 residues. The germline gives CDR1 SNHLY, CDR2 FYNNEI. This clonotype was recorded at least ten times. Antigen unknown. In patients chosen for sequencing, flow cytometry had shown CD8+CD57+ cell expansion. Genomic DNA served as template for TCR beta VDJ and CDR3 profiling. MiXCR, applied by TCRdb to the reads, yields one record per CDR3 protein. The sample has 310,000 or so distinct CDR3 sequences, roughly 53% seen once. The study's findings and limits: Patients and controls were found to share over 25 CD8+ CDR3 sequences. CD8+ Simpson's diversity in patients was not significantly different from that in controls.

This TCR came from a human donor with aplastic anemia. The sample consisted of sorted CD4+, CD8+, or CD8+CD57+ T cells (not recorded which) from PBMCs. The genes are TRBV2 and TRBJ2-2, with D possibly matching TRBD2 (6 bases). The CDR3 here is CASQRAYNTGELFF. The DNA of the CDR3 is TGTGCCAGCCAGCGGGCCTACAACACCGGGGAGCTGTTTTTT.